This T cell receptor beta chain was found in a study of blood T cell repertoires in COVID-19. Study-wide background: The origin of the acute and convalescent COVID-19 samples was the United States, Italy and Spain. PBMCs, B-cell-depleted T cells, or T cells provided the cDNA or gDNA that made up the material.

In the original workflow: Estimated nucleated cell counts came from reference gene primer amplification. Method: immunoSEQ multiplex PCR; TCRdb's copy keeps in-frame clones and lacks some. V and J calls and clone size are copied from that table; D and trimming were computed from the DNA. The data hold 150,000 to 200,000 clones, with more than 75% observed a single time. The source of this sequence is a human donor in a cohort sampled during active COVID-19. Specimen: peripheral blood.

The CDR3 loop is CASSLGPGVDQPQHF. The CDR3 DNA reads TGTGCCAGCAGCTTGGGGCCAGGGGTGGATCAGCCCCAGCATTTT. The chain combines TRBV5-6 with TRBJ1-5; perhaps TRBD1 as D (6 bases). Between the trimmed V and J ends, which lost 0 bases and 5 bases, there was a span of 12 bases. The CDR3 spans 15 residues. From germline, CDR1 is SGHDT and CDR2 YYEEEE.